Shown below are 18 T cell receptor beta chains from a single sample sequenced in a study of control samples from healthy donors and cancer patients. Repertoires were generated with immunoSEQ multiplex PCR, while TCRdb's copy carries only in-frame clones and drops some. This sample yields 2,300 or so clones, of which about 95% are seen a single time; 10% to 12% belongs to the top ten. Sequenced material: PBMCs. The receptors stem from a man between 65 and 79 years old with colorectal cancer.

As concerns this clone: Germline and junction disagree at one end, which may indicate a read error. This chain links TRBV7-7 with TRBJ2-3, with D perhaps matching TRBD1 or TRBD2 (5 bases each). Germline loops: CDR1 SSHAT, CDR2 FNYEAQ (reference sequence). The CDR3 extends over 13 amino acids. The CDR3 spells CASSFGGKDTQYF. The CDR3 DNA follows: TGTGCTAGCAGCTTTGGGGGTAAAGATACGCAGTATTTT.

The chain is built from TRBV18 and TRBJ2-1, with TRBD1 matching 10 bases. This CDR3 is 15 amino acids long. Germline values: CDR1 KGHSH, CDR2 LQKENI. V lost 6 bases, J lost 5 bases, and 7 bases stayed unmatched. The CDR3 is CASSYRQGANNEQFF. CDR3 sequence (DNA): TGTGCCAGCTCGTACCGACAGGGGGCTAACAATGAGCAGTTCTTC.

The chain is built from TRBV10-2 and TRBJ2-1, with TRBD2 matching over 14 bases. The CDR3 covers 15 residues. Germline V gene sequence: CDR1 WSHSY, CDR2 SAAADI. V shed 5 bases and J 6 bases; nucleotides not matched to a gene: 3. CDR3 in DNA: TGCGCCAGCAGTTCGGGACTAGCGGGGGTCAATGAGCAGTTCTTC. It yields the protein CASSSGLAGVNEQFF.

As DNA, the CDR3 is TGTGCCAGCAGCCAAGGCGGGGCGGGCGGCGAGCAGTACTTC. Its protein product is CASSQGGAGGEQYF. The chain carries TRBV3-1 (or the pseudogene TRBV3-2) and TRBJ2-7, with TRBD2 as a possible D gene (6 bases). V was shortened by 1 base and J by 6 bases, with 13 bases between the two germline ends. The CDR3 is 14 residues long. Germline lookup yields CDR1 LGHDT and CDR2 YNNKEL (reference sequence).

The CDR3 DNA reads as TGTGCCAGCAGCCTCTCGGTTCCCATTTCAATACATCATAATTCACCCCTCCACTTT. It specifies CASSLSVPISIHHNSPLHF. The chain employs TRBV3-1 (or the pseudogene TRBV3-2) and TRBJ1-6; D remains ambiguous. V lost 4 bases and J 5 bases, leaving 24 bases between the germline ends. Germline loops: CDR1 LGHDT, CDR2 YNNKEL (reference sequence). The CDR3 length is 19 residues.

In its sample, this clone was seen once. The rearrangement joins TRBV7-9 to TRBJ2-1; 12 bases match TRBD2. The CDR3 covers 15 residues. Trimming removed 5 bases from V and 7 bases from J; junction bases left unmatched: 6. Germline values: CDR1 SEHNR, CDR2 FQNEAQ (reference sequence). CDR3 in DNA: TGTGCCAGCAGCACGACTAGCGGGAGTGGAAATGAGCAGTTCTTC. It translates to CASSTTSGSGNEQFF. The whole variable domain, remainder taken from reference TRBV7-9 and TRBJ2-1, is DTGVSQNPRHKITKRGQNVTFRCDPISEHNRLYWYRQTLGQGPEFLTYFQNEAQLEKSRLLSDRFSAERPKGSFSTLEIQRTEQGDSAMYLCASSTTSGSGNEQFFGPGTRLTVL.

The chain links TRBV5-6 to TRBJ1-5, with 8 bases fitting TRBD1. Germline V gene sequence: CDR1 SGHDT, CDR2 YYEEEE. The CDR3 sequence is 18 residues long. V trimming: 0 bases; J trimming: 2 bases; junction bases outside the gene matches: 10. CDR3 amino acids: CASSLVWGRGLGNQPQHF. CDR3 nucleotides: TGTGCCAGCAGCTTGGTATGGGGCAGGGGGCTAGGCAATCAGCCCCAGCATTTT. Full variable domain (outside the CDR3, taken from reference TRBV5-6 and TRBJ1-5): DAGVTQSPTHLIKTRGQQVTLRCSPKSGHDTVSWYQQALGQGPQFIFQYYEEEERQRGNFPDRFSGHQFPNYSSELNVNALLLGDSALYLCASSLVWGRGLGNQPQHFGDGTRLSIL.

The gene calls are TRBV7-2 and TRBJ2-5; 8 positions agree with TRBD2. J gave up 1 base and V 5 bases, and 6 bases lay outside the gene matches. This CDR3 is 15 amino acids long. Germline V gene lookup returns CDR1 SGHTA and CDR2 FQGNSA. CDR3 in DNA: TGTGCCAGCAGCCTAGAGCGGGAGAGCCAAGAGACCCAGTACTTC. This gives the protein CASSLERESQETQYF.

This clone was seen just once. This chain connects TRBV18 to TRBJ1-2; 11 bases fit TRBD1. The CDR3 is made up of 13 amino acids. The germline gives CDR1 KGHSH, CDR2 LQKENI. V shed 3 bases and J 6 bases; nucleotides not matched to a gene: 0. This CDR3 is CASSPGQGDGYTF. CDR3 sequence (DNA): TGTGCCAGCTCACCGGGACAGGGGGATGGCTACACCTTC. Combining the CDR3 with reference TRBV18 and TRBJ1-2 gives the whole variable domain NAGVMQNPRHLVRRRGQEARLRCSPMKGHSHVYWYRQLPEEGLKFMVYLQKENIIDESGMPKERFSAEFPKEGPSILRIQQVVRGDSAAYFCASSPGQGDGYTFGSGTRLTVV.

In nucleotides, the CDR3 is TGTGCCAGCAGCGTAGTTAGCGGGGGGGCCAGCACAGATACGCAGTATTTT. Protein product: CASSVVSGGASTDTQYF. The chain carries TRBV9 and TRBJ2-3, with 11 positions matching TRBD2. V gave up 0 bases and J gave up 0 bases; unmatched junction bases: 3. The CDR3 length is 17 residues. The germline V gene encodes CDR1 SGDLS and CDR2 YYNGEE.

The chain couples TRBV6-1 to TRBJ1-5; 7 bases map to TRBD1. Germline V gives CDR1 MNHNS, CDR2 SASEGT. Germline trimming cut 2 bases from V and 7 bases from J; bases unmatched to any gene: 11. CDR3 length: 16 amino acids. The CDR3: CASSEKGGVSGQPQHF. CDR3 coding DNA: TGTGCCAGCAGTGAAAAAGGGGGCGTTTCAGGACAGCCCCAGCATTTT.

The V gene is TRBV6-5, the J gene TRBJ1-1; TRBD1 might be the D (5 bases). The germline gives CDR1 MNHEY, CDR2 SVGAGI. The CDR3 consists of 14 residues. Trimming cost V 6 bases and J 5 bases, with 16 bases left between them. The CDR3 reads CASSRGREGTEAFF. The CDR3 DNA is TGTGCCAGCAGCCGGGGCAGGGAAGGAACTGAAGCTTTCTTT.

This rearrangement joins TRBV7-6 to TRBJ2-7, with a weak D call TRBD1 (6 bases). V was cut by 2 bases and J by 4 bases, with 15 bases left in between. CDR1 SGHVS and CDR2 FNYEAQ come from the germline V gene. The CDR3 runs to 15 residues. CDR3 sequence reads: CASSLTGMAPYEQYF. CDR3 nucleotides: TGTGCCAGCAGCTTAACAGGGATGGCCCCATACGAGCAGTACTTC. The full variable domain, in which reference TRBV7-6 and TRBJ2-7 provide the parts outside the CDR3, is GAGVSQSPRYKVTKRGQDVALRCDPISGHVSLYWYRQALGQGPEFLTYFNYEAQQDKSGLPNDRFSAERPEGSISTLTIQRTEQRDSAMYRCASSLTGMAPYEQYFGPGTRLTVT.

The chain employs TRBV5-1 and TRBJ1-5; possible D gene TRBD1, 5 bases. This CDR3 region has 14 residues. Germline CDR1 SGHRS, CDR2 YFSETQ. Trimming left V 0 bases short and J 7 bases short, with 11 bases between. The CDR3 DNA reads as TGCGCCAGCAGCTTGGATACAGAGGGGCAGCCCCAGCATTTT. This sequence encodes CASSLDTEGQPQHF. The complete variable domain, with remaining parts taken from reference TRBV5-1 and TRBJ1-5, reads KAGVTQTPRYLIKTRGQQVTLSCSPISGHRSVSWYQQTPGQGLQFLFEYFSETQRNKGNFPGRFSGRQFSNSRSEMNVSTLELGDSALYLCASSLDTEGQPQHFGDGTRLSIL.

The gene calls are TRBV6-2 or TRBV6-3 and TRBJ2-7; TRBD2 matches at 8 bases. The CDR3 extends over 14 amino acids. With V trimmed by 6 bases and J by 2 bases, 6 bases remained unmatched. The germline gives CDR1 MNHEY, CDR2 SVGEGT. The CDR3, as DNA: TGTGCCAGCAGCCCGGGGGGGACGGCCTACGAGCAGTACTTC. Translated: CASSPGGTAYEQYF.

The CDR3 bases are TGTGCCAGCAGCCAGGGGGACAGGGCGATTGAAGCTTTCTTT. This translates into CASSQGDRAIEAFF. The rearrangement links TRBV28 to TRBJ1-1; 9 positions match TRBD1. The junction had 9 bases not matched to a gene; V was cut back by 6 bases and J by 7 bases. The CDR3 contains 14 residues. CDR1 is MDHEN, CDR2 SYDVKM, per germline.

The chain couples TRBV11-2 to TRBJ2-1; TRBD2 aligns across 10 bases. Unmatched junction bases numbered 12, after V lost 6 bases and J lost 7 bases. CDR1 is SGHAT and CDR2 is FQNNGV in the germline V gene. This CDR3 region has 16 residues. This CDR3 is CASRPLAGAVTNEQFF. Here the CDR3 DNA reads TGTGCCAGCAGGCCTCTAGCGGGGGCGGTTACGAATGAGCAGTTCTTC.

The rearrangement uses TRBV3-1 (or the pseudogene TRBV3-2) and TRBJ2-5; D is undetermined. With 3 bases removed from V and 4 bases from J, the gap between germline ends came to 12 bases. Germline CDR1 LGHDT, CDR2 YNNKEL (reference sequence). The CDR3 is 14 residues long. The DNA of the CDR3 is TGTGCCAGCAGCCATCAAGGGAAGGGAGAGACCCAGTACTTC. It yields the protein CASSHQGKGETQYF.